The clone carrying this T cell receptor beta chain was found many times. Its antigen remains unknown. The entry originates in a study of T cells after yellow fever vaccination. The CDR3 is made up of 13 amino acids. V lost 3 bases, J lost 4 bases, and 10 bases lay in between. CDR1 and CDR2 (germline): MDHEN, SYDVKM. Study-level findings and limits: CD4 and CD8 compartments shared a small share of clonotypes. Primary-vaccination clones mostly resurfaced post-booster (about 95% CD4, about 87% CD8).

The authors made TCR cDNA by 5'RACE template switching, adding a universal primer site and UMIs. TCRdb fed the 5' RACE reads into MiXCR, producing one record per CDR3 protein. The data contain more than 90,000 distinct CDR3 sequences, about 7.2% of them singletons. The chain carries TRBV28 and TRBJ2-7; D uncertain. The input for sequencing was CD4+ T cells sorted from PBMCs, taken about 41 days after the first yellow fever vaccination. The TCR sequence derives from a man between 18 and 35 years old who received the YFV17D yellow fever vaccine. The CDR3 region is CASSLGSTYEQYV. CDR3 sequence (DNA): TGTGCCAGCAGTTTGGGCAGTACGTACGAGCAGTACGTC.